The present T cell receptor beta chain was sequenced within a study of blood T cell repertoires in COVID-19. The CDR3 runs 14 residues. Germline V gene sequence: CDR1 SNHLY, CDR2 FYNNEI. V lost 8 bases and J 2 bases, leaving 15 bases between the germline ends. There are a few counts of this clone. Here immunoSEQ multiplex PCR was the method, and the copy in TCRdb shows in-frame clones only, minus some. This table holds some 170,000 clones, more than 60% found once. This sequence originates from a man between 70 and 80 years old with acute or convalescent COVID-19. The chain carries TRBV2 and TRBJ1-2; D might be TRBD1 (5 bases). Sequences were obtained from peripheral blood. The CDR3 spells CASGNGGKNYGYTF. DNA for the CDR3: TGTGCCAGCGGGAATGGGGGGAAGAACTATGGCTACACCTTC.